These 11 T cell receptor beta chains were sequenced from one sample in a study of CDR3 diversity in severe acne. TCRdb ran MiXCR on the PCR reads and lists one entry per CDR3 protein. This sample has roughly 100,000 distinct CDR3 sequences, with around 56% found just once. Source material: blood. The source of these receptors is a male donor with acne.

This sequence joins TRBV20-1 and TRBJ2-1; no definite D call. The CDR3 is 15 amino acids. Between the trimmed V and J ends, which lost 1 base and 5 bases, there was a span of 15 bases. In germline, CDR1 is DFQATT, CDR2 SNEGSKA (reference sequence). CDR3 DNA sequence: TGCAGTGCTAGAGTACCGGCCTCTGGAAACAATGAGCAGTTCTTC. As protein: CSARVPASGNNEQFF.

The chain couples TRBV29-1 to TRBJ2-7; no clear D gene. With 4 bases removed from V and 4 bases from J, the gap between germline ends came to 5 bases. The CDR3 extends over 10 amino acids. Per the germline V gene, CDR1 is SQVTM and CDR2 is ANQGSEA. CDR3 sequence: CSVVVYEQYF. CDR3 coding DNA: TGCAGCGTTGTGGTTTACGAGCAGTACTTC.

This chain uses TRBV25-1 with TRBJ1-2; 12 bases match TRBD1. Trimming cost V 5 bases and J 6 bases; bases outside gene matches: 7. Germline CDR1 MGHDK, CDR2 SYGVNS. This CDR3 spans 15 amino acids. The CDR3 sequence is CASSRGDRGPDGYTF. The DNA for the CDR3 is TGTGCCAGCAGTCGAGGGGACAGGGGGCCGGATGGCTACACCTTC.

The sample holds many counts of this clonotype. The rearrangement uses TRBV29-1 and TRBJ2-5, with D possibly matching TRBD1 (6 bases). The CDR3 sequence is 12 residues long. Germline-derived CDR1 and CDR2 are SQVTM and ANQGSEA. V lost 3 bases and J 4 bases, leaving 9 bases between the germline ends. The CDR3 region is CSVEGHSETQYF. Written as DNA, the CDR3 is TGCAGCGTTGAGGGACATTCAGAGACCCAGTACTTC.

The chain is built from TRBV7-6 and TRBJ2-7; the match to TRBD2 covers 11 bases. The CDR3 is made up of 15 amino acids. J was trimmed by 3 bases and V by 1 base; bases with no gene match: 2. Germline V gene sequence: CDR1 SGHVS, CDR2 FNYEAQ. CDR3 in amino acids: CASSLGGLADYEQYF. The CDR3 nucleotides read TGTGCCAGCAGCTTAGGGGGACTAGCGGACTACGAGCAGTACTTC.

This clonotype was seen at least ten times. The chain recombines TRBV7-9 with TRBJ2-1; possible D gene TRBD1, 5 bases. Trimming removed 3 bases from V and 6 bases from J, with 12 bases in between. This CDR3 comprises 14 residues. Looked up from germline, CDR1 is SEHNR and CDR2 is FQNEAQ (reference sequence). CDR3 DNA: TGTGCCAGCAGCTTTGACAGCTATGGCAATGAGCAGTTCTTC. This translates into CASSFDSYGNEQFF.

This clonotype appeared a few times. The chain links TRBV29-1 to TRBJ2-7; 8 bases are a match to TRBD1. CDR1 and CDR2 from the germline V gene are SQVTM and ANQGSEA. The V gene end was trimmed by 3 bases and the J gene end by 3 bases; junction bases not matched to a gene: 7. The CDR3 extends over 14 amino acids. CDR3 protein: CSVEFSGQGYEQYF. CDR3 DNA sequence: TGCAGCGTTGAGTTTTCTGGACAGGGCTACGAGCAGTACTTC.

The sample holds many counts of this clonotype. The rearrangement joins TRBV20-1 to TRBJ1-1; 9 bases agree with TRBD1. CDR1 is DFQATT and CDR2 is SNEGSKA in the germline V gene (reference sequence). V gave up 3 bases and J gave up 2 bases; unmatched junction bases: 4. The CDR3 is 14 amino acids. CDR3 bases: TGCAGTGCTAGCCAGGGACAGGGAAACACTGAAGCTTTCTTT. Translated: CSASQGQGNTEAFF.

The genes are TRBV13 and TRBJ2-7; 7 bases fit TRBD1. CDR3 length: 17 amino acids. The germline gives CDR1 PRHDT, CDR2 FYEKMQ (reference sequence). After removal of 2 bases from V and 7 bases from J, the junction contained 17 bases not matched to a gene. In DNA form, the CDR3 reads TGTGCCAGCAGCTTACAGGGGGAGCAATCAGCCCCACGGGAGCAGTACTTC. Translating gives CASSLQGEQSAPREQYF.

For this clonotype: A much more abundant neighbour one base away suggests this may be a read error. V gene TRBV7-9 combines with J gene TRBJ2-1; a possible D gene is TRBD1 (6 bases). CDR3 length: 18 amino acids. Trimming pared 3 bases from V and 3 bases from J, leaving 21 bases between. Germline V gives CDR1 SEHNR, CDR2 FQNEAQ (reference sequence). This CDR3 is CASSLDPQQGSLYNEQFF. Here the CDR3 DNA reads TGTGCCAGCAGCTTGGACCCTCAACAGGGTTCCCTCTACAATGAGCAGTTCTTC.

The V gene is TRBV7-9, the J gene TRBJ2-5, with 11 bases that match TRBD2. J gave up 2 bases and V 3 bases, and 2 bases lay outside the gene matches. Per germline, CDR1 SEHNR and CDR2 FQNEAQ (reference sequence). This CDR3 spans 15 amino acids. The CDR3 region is CASSFRLAGQETQYF. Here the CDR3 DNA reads TGTGCCAGCAGCTTCAGACTAGCGGGACAAGAGACCCAGTACTTC.